This TCR beta chain was retrieved from a study of T cell changes during pregnancy in multiple sclerosis. Assay: immunoSEQ multiplex PCR; the TCRdb copy retains only in-frame clones and omits some. The sample consists of fewer than 70,000 clones, just under 90% of them appearing once. J gave up 3 bases and V 7 bases, and 9 bases lay outside the gene matches. The CDR3 runs to 15 residues. Germline-derived CDR1 and CDR2 are SEHNR and FQNEAQ (reference sequence). V usage is TRBV7-9 and J usage is TRBJ2-1; 7 bases are shared with TRBD2. The receptor was isolated from a human donor whose cells served as feeder cells for cultures in a pregnancy study. Sequences were obtained from peripheral blood from another person, used as feeder cells. The CDR3 nucleotides read TGTGCCAGCACCAGAAGCGGGACTGTCTACAATGAGCAGTTCTTC. It yields the protein CASTRSGTVYNEQFF.